At least ten counts were recorded for the clone carrying this TCR beta chain. Germline-derived CDR1 and CDR2 are SQVTM and ANQGSEA. Trimming cost V 4 bases and J 3 bases; bases outside gene matches: 5. This CDR3 is 14 amino acids long. The sample originates from a study of T cells in Graves' hyperthyroidism and ophthalmopathy. Patients showing uncontrolled infection, other autoimmune disease, pregnancy or lactation were ineligible. Amplification of TCR beta CDR3 regions was performed using RNA transcripts as template. A set of HTBI primers served as the primers for a first-round RT-PCR of the TCR CDR3. Each CDR3 protein is one row after TCRdb ran MiXCR on the multiplex PCR reads. The sample consists of roughly 200,000 distinct CDR3 sequences, about a sixth of them appearing once.

What was sequenced was blood. This chain uses TRBV29-1 with TRBJ2-7, with TRBD1 matching 11 bases. The clonotype was recovered from a man aged 35-49 years with Graves' hyperthyroidism. The CDR3 region is CSVVGQGAIYEQYF. Written as DNA, the CDR3 is TGCAGCGTTGTAGGACAGGGGGCTATCTACGAGCAGTACTTC.